This entry lists 17 T cell receptor beta chains sequenced from one sample in a study of blood T cell repertoires in COVID-19. The repertoire was sequenced with immunoSEQ multiplex PCR; TCRdb's copy has only in-frame clones and lacks some. In the table there are 56,000 or so clones, under 90% of which are singletons. Sequenced material: peripheral blood. The receptors were sampled from a man aged 45-65 years with acute or convalescent COVID-19.

J is TRBJ2-1 and V is TRBV20-1; the match to TRBD2 covers 8 bases. J gave up 4 bases and V 3 bases, and 5 bases lay outside the gene matches. The germline CDR1 and CDR2 sequences are DFQATT and SNEGSKA (reference sequence). The CDR3 length is 14 residues. CDR3 DNA: TGCAGTGCTAGTTCGGGGGGGGAGTACAATGAGCAGTTCTTC. Protein: CSASSGGEYNEQFF.

V gene TRBV6-5 combines with J gene TRBJ1-4; TRBD1 matches at 7 bases. Germline loops: CDR1 MNHEY, CDR2 SVGAGI. This CDR3 region has 14 residues. The V segment lost 4 bases and the J segment 7 bases; nucleotides outside the gene matches: 6. The CDR3 here is CASSSQTGSEKLFF. CDR3 sequence (DNA): TGTGCCAGCAGTTCCCAGACAGGGTCTGAAAAACTGTTTTTT.

The V call is TRBV27, the J call TRBJ2-5; a possible D gene is TRBD2 (7 bases). Germline CDR1 reads MNHEY; CDR2 reads SMNVEV (reference sequence). The length of the CDR3 is 16 residues. Trimming pared 6 bases from V and 2 bases from J, leaving 19 bases between. This chain's CDR3 is CASSQTGRGPQETQYF. CDR3 DNA sequence: TGTGCCAGCAGCCAGACTGGGCGGGGGCCACAAGAGACCCAGTACTTC.

The gene calls are TRBV7-6 and TRBJ2-1; D gene uncertain. CDR1 SGHVS and CDR2 FNYEAQ come from the germline V gene. The V end was cut by 0 bases, the J end by 2 bases, with 8 bases between. The CDR3 extends over 15 amino acids. Here the CDR3 reads CASSLAIQTYNEQFF. CDR3 DNA: TGTGCCAGCAGCTTAGCGATACAGACCTACAATGAGCAGTTCTTC.

This clone has more than one count but fewer than ten. V usage is TRBV5-4 and J usage is TRBJ2-6; 9 bases agree with TRBD1. This CDR3 is built from 17 residues. The germline CDR1 and CDR2 sequences are SGHNT and YYREEE (reference sequence). Unmatched junction bases numbered 7, after V lost 4 bases and J lost 2 bases. The CDR3 nucleotides are TGTGCCAGCAGCAGCGGACAGGGGAGGACTGGGGCCAACGTCCTGACTTTC. Translation: CASSSGQGRTGANVLTF.

The chain employs TRBV3-1 (or the pseudogene TRBV3-2) and TRBJ2-3; 9 positions match TRBD2. The CDR3 runs to 18 residues. The trim removed 0 bases at V and 0 bases at J, leaving 7 bases unmatched. The germline CDR1 and CDR2 sequences are LGHDT and YNNKEL (reference sequence). CDR3 sequence (DNA): TGTGCCAGCAGCCAAGAATGGGCTAGCGGGGCTAGCACAGATACGCAGTATTTT. Translation: CASSQEWASGASTDTQYF.

The chain links TRBV19 to TRBJ1-3; 10 nucleotides agree with TRBD1. From germline, CDR1 is LNHDA and CDR2 SQIVND (reference sequence). V trimming: 5 bases; J trimming: 0 bases; junction bases outside the gene matches: 4. The CDR3 is 16 amino acids. The CDR3 sequence is CASSAGDRGSGNTIYF. The CDR3 DNA sequence: TGTGCCAGTAGTGCCGGGGACAGGGGCTCTGGAAACACCATATATTTT.

The chain is built from TRBV12-3 or TRBV12-4 and TRBJ1-2, with D uncertain. Between the trimmed V and J ends, which lost 3 bases and 7 bases, there was a span of 9 bases. The length of the CDR3 is 12 residues. The CDR3, as DNA: TGTGCCAGCAGTTTTGCGGTTTCTGGCTACACCTTC. It specifies CASSFAVSGYTF.

The chain joins TRBV20-1 to TRBJ2-1; D remains unclear. The CDR3 spans 11 residues. Germline CDR1 DFQATT, CDR2 SNEGSKA (reference sequence). Trimming removed 6 bases from V and 3 bases from J, with 6 bases in between. The CDR3 region has the DNA TGCAGTGCCCCCGTCTACAATGAGCAGTTCTTC. It translates to CSAPVYNEQFF.

The rearrangement links TRBV5-8 to TRBJ1-1; possible D gene TRBD1, 5 bases. CDR1 and CDR2 (germline): SGHTS, YDEGEE. CDR3 length equals 12 residues. The germline V and J ends were trimmed by 7 bases and 5 bases, with 12 bases remaining between them. The CDR3 reads CASGREWTEAFF. The CDR3 nucleotides read TGTGCCAGCGGCAGGGAATGGACTGAAGCTTTCTTT. The entire variable domain, with the rest obtained from reference TRBV5-8 and TRBJ1-1, is as follows: EAGVTQSPTHLIKTRGQQATLRCSPISGHTSVYWYQQALGLGLQFLLWYDEGEERNRGNFPPRFSGRQFPNYSSELNVNALELEDSALYLCASGREWTEAFFGQGTRLTVV.

This clone has a handful of counts. The chain is built from TRBV14 and TRBJ2-7; the D gene is possibly TRBD2 (6 bases). The CDR3 loop spans 15 amino acids. CDR1 SGHDN and CDR2 FVKESK come from the germline V gene. Trimming left V 2 bases short and J 2 bases short, with 13 bases between. This CDR3 reads CASSQNTGVPYEQYF. The CDR3 bases are TGTGCCAGCAGCCAAAATACGGGAGTCCCCTACGAGCAGTACTTC.

The chain links TRBV5-1 to TRBJ2-7; D possibly corresponds to TRBD2 (5 bases). The germline CDR1 and CDR2 sequences are SGHRS and YFSETQ. The V end was cut by 4 bases, the J end by 0 bases, with 14 bases between. The CDR3 consists of 15 residues. This CDR3 is CASSLTAATSYEQYF. In DNA, the CDR3 is TGCGCCAGCAGCCTAACAGCGGCTACCTCCTACGAGCAGTACTTC.

V usage is TRBV11-2 and J usage is TRBJ1-2, with a possible D match to TRBD1 (5 bases). This CDR3 contains 15 residues. Germline V gene lookup returns CDR1 SGHAT and CDR2 FQNNGV. The germline V and J ends were trimmed by 2 bases and 4 bases, with 14 bases remaining between them. DNA for the CDR3: TGTGCCAGCAGCTTACAAGGGGAAGTCGCCTATGGCTACACCTTC. Translating it yields CASSLQGEVAYGYTF.

This clone has only one observation. The rearrangement links TRBV7-9 to TRBJ2-2, with TRBD1 matching over 8 bases. V was clipped by 4 bases and J by 6 bases; unmatched bases: 7. CDR3 size: 15 residues. CDR1 and CDR2 from the germline V gene are SEHNR and FQNEAQ (reference sequence). CDR3 amino acids: CASSSPSQGAGELFF. CDR3 DNA: TGTGCCAGCAGCTCCCCTTCACAGGGGGCCGGGGAGCTGTTTTTT. The variable domain in full, with the rest retrieved from reference TRBV7-9 and TRBJ2-2, is DTGVSQNPRHKITKRGQNVTFRCDPISEHNRLYWYRQTLGQGPEFLTYFQNEAQLEKSRLLSDRFSAERPKGSFSTLEIQRTEQGDSAMYLCASSSPSQGAGELFFGEGSRLTVL.

This clone was recorded once. This chain links TRBV6-6 with TRBJ2-2; tentatively, D is TRBD1 (6 bases). With 5 bases removed from V and 3 bases from J, the gap between germline ends came to 19 bases. Germline CDR1 MNHNY, CDR2 SVGAGI (reference sequence). The CDR3 is 17 amino acids. The CDR3 DNA reads as TGTGCCAGCAGTCCCACAGGGATCAGAGACGACACCGGGGAGCTGTTTTTT. This codes for CASSPTGIRDDTGELFF.

This clone was seen a handful of times. V usage is TRBV29-1 and J usage is TRBJ2-2; no reliable D call. CDR3 size: 14 residues. Germline V gene data show CDR1 as SQVTM and CDR2 as ANQGSEA. V lost 1 base and J lost 0, with 6 bases in between. The DNA of the CDR3 is TGCAGCGTTGAAGTACAAGCGAACACCGGGGAGCTGTTTTTT. This encodes CSVEVQANTGELFF.

This clone occurred a few times. V is TRBV28 and J is TRBJ2-7, with TRBD1 identical over 10 bases. Germline trimming cut 4 bases from V and 2 bases from J; bases unmatched to any gene: 5. The CDR3 is 15 amino acids. Germline V gene data show CDR1 as MDHEN and CDR2 as SYDVKM. The chain's CDR3 is CASSSTGTGAYEQYF. Here the CDR3 DNA reads TGTGCCAGCAGTTCGACCGGGACAGGGGCCTACGAGCAGTACTTC. The complete variable domain, with remaining parts taken from reference TRBV28 and TRBJ2-7, reads DVKVTQSSRYLVKRTGEKVFLECVQDMDHENMFWYRQDPGLGLRLIYFSYDVKMKEKGDIPEGYSVSREKKERFSLILESASTNQTSMYLCASSSTGTGAYEQYFGPGTRLTVT.